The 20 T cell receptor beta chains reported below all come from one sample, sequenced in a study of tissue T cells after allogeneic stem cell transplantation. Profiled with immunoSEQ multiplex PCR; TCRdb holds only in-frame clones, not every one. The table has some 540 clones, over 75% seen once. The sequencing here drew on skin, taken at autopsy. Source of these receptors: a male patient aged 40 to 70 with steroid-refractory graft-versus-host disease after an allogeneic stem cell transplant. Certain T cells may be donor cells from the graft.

Here the CDR3 DNA reads TGCAGCGTTGGGAGGATTGAAGCTTTCTTT. Translation gives CSVGRIEAFF. The chain has TRBV29-1 and TRBJ1-1, with unresolved D. Trimming took 4 bases from V and 7 from J, leaving 7 bases between them. The germline V gene has CDR1 SQVTM and CDR2 ANQGSEA. The CDR3 is made up of 10 amino acids. The entire variable domain, with the rest obtained from reference TRBV29-1 and TRBJ1-1, is as follows: SAVISQKPSRDICQRGTSLTIQCQVDSQVTMMFWYRQQPGQSLTLIATANQGSEATYESGFVIDKFPISRPNLTFSTLTVSNMSPEDSSIYLCSVGRIEAFFGQGTRLTVV.

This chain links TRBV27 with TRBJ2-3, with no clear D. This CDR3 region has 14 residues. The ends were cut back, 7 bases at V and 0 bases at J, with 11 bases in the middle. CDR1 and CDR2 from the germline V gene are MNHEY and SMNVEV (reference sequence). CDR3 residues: CASKLKASTDTQYF. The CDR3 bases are TGTGCCAGCAAACTAAAAGCGAGCACAGATACGCAGTATTTT.

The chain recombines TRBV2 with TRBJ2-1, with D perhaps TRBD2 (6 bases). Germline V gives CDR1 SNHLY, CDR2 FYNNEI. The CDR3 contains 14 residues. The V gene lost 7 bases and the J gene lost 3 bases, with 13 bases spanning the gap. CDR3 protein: CASTGVLFYNEQFF. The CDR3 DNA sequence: TGTGCCAGCACGGGGGTCCTTTTCTACAATGAGCAGTTCTTC. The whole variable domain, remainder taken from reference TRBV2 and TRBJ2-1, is EPEVTQTPSHQVTQMGQEVILRCVPISNHLYFYWYRQILGQKVEFLVSFYNNEISEKSEIFDDQFSVERPDGSNFTLKIRSTKLEDSAMYFCASTGVLFYNEQFFGPGTRLTVL.

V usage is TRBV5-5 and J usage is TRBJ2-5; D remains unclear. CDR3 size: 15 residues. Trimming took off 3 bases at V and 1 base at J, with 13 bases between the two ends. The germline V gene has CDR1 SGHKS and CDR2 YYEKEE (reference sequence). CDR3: CASSSPQLLQETQYF. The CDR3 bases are TGTGCCAGCAGCTCCCCCCAACTACTCCAAGAGACCCAGTACTTC.

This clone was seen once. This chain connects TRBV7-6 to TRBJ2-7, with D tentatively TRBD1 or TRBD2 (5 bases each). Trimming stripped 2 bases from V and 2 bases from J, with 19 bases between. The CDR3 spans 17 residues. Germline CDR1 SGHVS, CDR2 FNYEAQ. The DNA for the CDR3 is TGTGCCAGCAGCTTAAGGGTTCCCCGGGACCCAACCTACGAGCAGTACTTC. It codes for CASSLRVPRDPTYEQYF.

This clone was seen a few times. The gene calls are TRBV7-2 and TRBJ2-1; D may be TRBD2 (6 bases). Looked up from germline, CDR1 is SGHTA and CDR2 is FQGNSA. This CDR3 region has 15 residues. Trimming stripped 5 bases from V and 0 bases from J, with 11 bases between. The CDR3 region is CASSTLASSYNEQFF. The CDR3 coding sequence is TGTGCCAGCAGCACTCTAGCGAGCTCCTACAATGAGCAGTTCTTC.

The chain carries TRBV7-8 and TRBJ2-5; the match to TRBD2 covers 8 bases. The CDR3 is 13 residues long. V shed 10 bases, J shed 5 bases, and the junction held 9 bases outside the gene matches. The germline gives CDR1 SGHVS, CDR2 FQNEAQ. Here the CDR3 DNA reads TGTGCCACGAAGCGGGGGTTCGGGGAGACCCAGTACTTC. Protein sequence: CATKRGFGETQYF.

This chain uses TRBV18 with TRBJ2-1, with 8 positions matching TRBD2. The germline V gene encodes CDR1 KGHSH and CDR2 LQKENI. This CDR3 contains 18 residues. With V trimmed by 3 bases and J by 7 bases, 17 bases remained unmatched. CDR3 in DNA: TGTGCCAGCTCACCCACCCTGGAGTTAGCGGGACCCAATAATGAGCAGTTCTTC. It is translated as CASSPTLELAGPNNEQFF.

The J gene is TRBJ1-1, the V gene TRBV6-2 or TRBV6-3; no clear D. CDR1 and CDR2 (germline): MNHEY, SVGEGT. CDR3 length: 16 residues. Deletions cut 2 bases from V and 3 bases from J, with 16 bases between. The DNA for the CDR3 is TGTGCCAGCAGTTACAGCGGTAAGAGGGAGGACACTGAAGCTTTCTTT. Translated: CASSYSGKREDTEAFF.

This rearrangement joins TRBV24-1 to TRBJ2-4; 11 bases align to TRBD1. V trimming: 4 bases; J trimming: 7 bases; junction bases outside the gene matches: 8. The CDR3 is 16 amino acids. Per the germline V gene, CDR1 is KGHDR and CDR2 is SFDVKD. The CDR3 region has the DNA TGTGCCACCAGTGACTACGGGACAGGGGGAGAGAACATTCAGTACTTC. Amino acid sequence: CATSDYGTGGENIQYF.

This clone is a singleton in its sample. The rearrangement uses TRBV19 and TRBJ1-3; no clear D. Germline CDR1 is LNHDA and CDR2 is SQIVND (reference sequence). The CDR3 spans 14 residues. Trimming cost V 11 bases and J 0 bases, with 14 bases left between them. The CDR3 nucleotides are TGTGCCGCTAGGAAGACCAACTCTGGAAACACCATATATTTT. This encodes CAARKTNSGNTIYF.

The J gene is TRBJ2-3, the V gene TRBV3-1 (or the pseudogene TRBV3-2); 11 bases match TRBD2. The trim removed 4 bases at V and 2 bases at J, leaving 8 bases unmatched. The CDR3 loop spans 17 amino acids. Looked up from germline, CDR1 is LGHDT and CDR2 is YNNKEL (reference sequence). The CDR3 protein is CASSRVLGLADTDTQYF. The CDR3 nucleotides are TGTGCCAGCAGCCGCGTACTGGGACTAGCGGACACAGATACGCAGTATTTT.

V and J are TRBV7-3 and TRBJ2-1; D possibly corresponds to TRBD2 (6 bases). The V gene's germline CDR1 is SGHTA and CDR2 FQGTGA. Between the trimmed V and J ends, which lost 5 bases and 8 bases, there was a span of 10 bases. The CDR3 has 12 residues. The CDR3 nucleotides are TGTGCCAGCAGCCCCACGGGGGATGAGCAGTTCTTC. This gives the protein CASSPTGDEQFF.

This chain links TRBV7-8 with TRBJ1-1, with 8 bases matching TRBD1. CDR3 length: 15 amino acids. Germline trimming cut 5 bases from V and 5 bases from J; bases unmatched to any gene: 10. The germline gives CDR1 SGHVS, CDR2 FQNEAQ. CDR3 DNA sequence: TGTGCCAGCAGCCCCCGGGACAGGCTGGGGACTGAAGCTTTCTTT. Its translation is CASSPRDRLGTEAFF.

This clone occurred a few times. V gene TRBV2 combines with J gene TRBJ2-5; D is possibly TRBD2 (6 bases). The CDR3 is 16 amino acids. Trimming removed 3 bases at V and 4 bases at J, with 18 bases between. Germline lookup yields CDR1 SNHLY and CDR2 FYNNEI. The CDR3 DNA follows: TGTGCCAGCAGTGAGGCTAGGCCCTCGGAGGGAGAGACCCAGTACTTC. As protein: CASSEARPSEGETQYF.

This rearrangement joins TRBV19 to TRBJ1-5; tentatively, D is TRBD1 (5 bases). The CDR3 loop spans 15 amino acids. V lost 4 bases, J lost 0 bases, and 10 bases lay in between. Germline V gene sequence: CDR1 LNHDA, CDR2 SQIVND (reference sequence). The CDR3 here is CASSRPGTSNQPQHF. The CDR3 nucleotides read TGTGCCAGTAGTAGACCAGGGACTAGCAATCAGCCCCAGCATTTT.

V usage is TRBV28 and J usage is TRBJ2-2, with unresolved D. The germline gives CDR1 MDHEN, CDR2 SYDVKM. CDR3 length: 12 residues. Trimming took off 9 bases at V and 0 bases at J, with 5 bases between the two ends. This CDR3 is CASQPNTGELFF. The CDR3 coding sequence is TGTGCCAGTCAGCCGAACACCGGGGAGCTGTTTTTT.

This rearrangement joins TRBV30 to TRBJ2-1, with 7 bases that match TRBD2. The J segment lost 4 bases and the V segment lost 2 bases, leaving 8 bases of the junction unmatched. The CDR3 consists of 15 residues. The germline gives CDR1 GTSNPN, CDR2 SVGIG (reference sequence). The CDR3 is CAWSMGGSVYNEQFF. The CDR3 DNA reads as TGTGCCTGGAGTATGGGGGGGTCCGTATACAATGAGCAGTTCTTC.

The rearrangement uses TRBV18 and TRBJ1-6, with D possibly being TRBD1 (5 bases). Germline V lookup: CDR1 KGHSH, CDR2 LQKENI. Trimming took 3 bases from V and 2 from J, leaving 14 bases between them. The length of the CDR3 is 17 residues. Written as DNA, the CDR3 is TGTGCCAGCTCACCGGGGCAGGCCCAGACCTATAATTCACCCCTCCACTTT. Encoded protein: CASSPGQAQTYNSPLHF.

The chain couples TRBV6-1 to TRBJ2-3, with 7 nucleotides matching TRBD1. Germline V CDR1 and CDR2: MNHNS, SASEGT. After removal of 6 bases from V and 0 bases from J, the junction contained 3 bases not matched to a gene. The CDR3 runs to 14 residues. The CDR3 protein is CASSRDSSTDTQYF. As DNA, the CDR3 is TGTGCCAGCAGCCGGGACAGTAGCACAGATACGCAGTATTTT.